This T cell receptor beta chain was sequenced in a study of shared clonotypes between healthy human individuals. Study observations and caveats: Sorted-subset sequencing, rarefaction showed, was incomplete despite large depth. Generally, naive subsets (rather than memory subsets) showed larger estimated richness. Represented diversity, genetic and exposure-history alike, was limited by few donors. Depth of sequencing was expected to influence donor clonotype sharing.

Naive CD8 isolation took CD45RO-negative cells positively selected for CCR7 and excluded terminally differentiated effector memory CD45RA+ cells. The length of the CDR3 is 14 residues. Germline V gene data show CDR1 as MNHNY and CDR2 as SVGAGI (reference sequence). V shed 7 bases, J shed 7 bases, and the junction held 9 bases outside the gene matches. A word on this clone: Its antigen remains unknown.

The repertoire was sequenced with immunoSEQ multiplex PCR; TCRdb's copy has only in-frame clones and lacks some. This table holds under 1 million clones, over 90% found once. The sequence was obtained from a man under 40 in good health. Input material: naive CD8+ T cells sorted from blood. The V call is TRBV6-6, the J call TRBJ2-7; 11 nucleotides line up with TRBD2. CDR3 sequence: CASTQLAGDTEQYF. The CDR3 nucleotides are TGTGCCAGCACGCAACTAGCGGGAGATACTGAGCAGTACTTC.